The next 11 T cell receptor beta chains were all read from a single sample in a study of neoadjuvant anti-PD-1 for oral cavity cancer. Measured with immunoSEQ multiplex PCR; TCRdb has only the in-frame clones, and not every one. Seen here are approximately 67,000 clones, around four fifths observed once, and the top ten hold 3.4%. This specimen was PBMCs, taken before nivolumab (anti-PD-1) treatment. These receptors were taken from a person aged 35-79 years with oral cavity squamous cell carcinoma.

This chain joins TRBV11-3 and TRBJ2-2; no definite D call. The V and J ends lost 5 bases and 0 bases respectively, with 10 bases between them. The CDR3 consists of 15 residues. Germline V gene data show CDR1 as SGHNT and CDR2 as YENEEA. The CDR3 sequence: CASSPWRSNTGELFF. The DNA of the CDR3 is TGTGCCAGCAGCCCCTGGCGATCGAACACCGGGGAGCTGTTTTTT.

The genes are TRBV11-2 and TRBJ1-1; weak D call: TRBD1 (6 bases). The CDR3 runs to 13 residues. V lost 5 bases, J lost 2 bases, and 9 bases lay in between. Germline CDR1 SGHAT, CDR2 FQNNGV. This CDR3 is CASSADRNTEAFF. For the CDR3, the DNA is TGTGCCAGCAGCGCGGACAGAAACACTGAAGCTTTCTTT.

This rearrangement joins TRBV5-5 to TRBJ2-7; no clear D gene. The CDR3 is made up of 15 amino acids. The V end lost 3 bases, the J end lost 4 bases, and 17 bases lay between the germline ends. Germline CDR1 is SGHKS and CDR2 is YYEKEE (reference sequence). In DNA, the CDR3 is TGTGCCAGCAGCTCGTGGCCCCGCTCTACGTACGAGCAGTACTTC. It specifies CASSSWPRSTYEQYF.

V gene TRBV30 combines with J gene TRBJ2-7; maybe TRBD2 (6 bases). Trimming took off 2 bases at V and 5 bases at J, with 16 bases between the two ends. The CDR3 consists of 14 residues. The V gene's germline CDR1 is GTSNPN and CDR2 SVGIG (reference sequence). In nucleotides, the CDR3 is TGTGCCTGGAGTTACTATCCAGGGAGGCACGAGCAGTACTTC. Translation gives CAWSYYPGRHEQYF.

This clone was counted only a few times. The V call is TRBV6-1, the J call TRBJ1-5, with no clear D. Germline CDR1 and CDR2: MNHNS and SASEGT. The CDR3 spans 13 residues. The germline V and J ends were trimmed by 6 bases and 7 bases, with 13 bases remaining between them. The CDR3 nucleotides are TGTGCCAGCAGCCCCCTTGGGTCCCAGCCCCAGCATTTT. This translates into CASSPLGSQPQHF.

The chain carries TRBV2 and TRBJ2-2; 11 nucleotides align to TRBD1. The CDR3 runs 14 residues. The trim removed 6 bases at V and 4 bases at J, leaving 1 base unmatched. The germline gives CDR1 SNHLY, CDR2 FYNNEI. The CDR3 DNA sequence: TGTGCCAGCAGCGGACAGGGGGCCACCGGGGAGCTGTTTTTT. It yields the protein CASSGQGATGELFF.

CDR3 DNA sequence: TGTGCCAGCAGCCCGTGGAGGGGGGCAACGGGTAATTCACCCCTCCACTTT. The encoded protein is CASSPWRGATGNSPLHF. The J gene is TRBJ1-6, the V gene TRBV7-9, with D perhaps matching TRBD1 (6 bases). Trimming pared 5 bases from V and 6 bases from J, leaving 20 bases between. CDR1 and CDR2 from the germline V gene are SEHNR and FQNEAQ (reference sequence). This CDR3 is built from 17 residues.

This clone came up once. The rearrangement uses TRBV27 and TRBJ2-7; D uncertain. V dropped 3 bases and J dropped 3 bases, with 15 bases sitting between them. Germline V CDR1 and CDR2: MNHEY, SMNVEV (reference sequence). The length of the CDR3 is 15 residues. The CDR3 protein is CASSLLSVDNYEQYF. The CDR3 region has the DNA TGTGCCAGCAGTTTGCTTTCTGTAGACAACTACGAGCAGTACTTC.

The chain links TRBV7-2 to TRBJ1-6; 7 positions agree with TRBD1. Losses at the gene ends were 5 bases for V and 7 bases for J; bases not matched to a gene: 5. There are 14 residues in the CDR3. Germline assignment: CDR1 SGHTA and CDR2 FQGNSA. The CDR3 nucleotides are TGTGCCAGCAGCCGCGGGACAGCAAATTCACCCCTCCACTTT. This translates into CASSRGTANSPLHF. The full variable domain, rest sourced from reference TRBV7-2 and TRBJ1-6, is GAGVSQSPSNKVTEKGKDVELRCDPISGHTALYWYRQSLGQGLEFLIYFQGNSAPDKSGLPSDRFSAERTGGSVSTLTIQRTQQEDSAVYLCASSRGTANSPLHFGNGTRLTVT.

The rearrangement uses TRBV6-1 and TRBJ1-5, with a possible D match to TRBD1 (6 bases). The V end was cut by 2 bases, the J end by 5 bases, with 13 bases between. The V gene's germline CDR1 is MNHNS and CDR2 SASEGT. CDR3 length equals 15 residues. The CDR3 sequence is CASSERGQGYQPQHF. CDR3 sequence (DNA): TGTGCCAGCAGTGAAAGAGGCCAGGGGTATCAGCCCCAGCATTTT.

V gene TRBV7-2 combines with J gene TRBJ2-5, with D possibly being TRBD1 (6 bases). The CDR3 is made up of 14 amino acids. Trimming pared 1 base from V and 5 bases from J, leaving 11 bases between. Per the germline V gene, CDR1 is SGHTA and CDR2 is FQGNSA. CDR3 bases: TGTGCCAGCAGCTTAGGCAGGGGTTGGGAGACCCAGTACTTC. This translates into CASSLGRGWETQYF.